This TCR beta chain stems from a study of early T cells in non-severe SARS-CoV-2 infection (dated by TCRdb to the early 2020s). About the study as a whole: Because TCR sequencing relied on bulk RNA taken from unsorted whole blood, pairing of alpha and beta chains was not possible. The research as a whole found: VDJdb matching was skewed toward anti-spike CD8 responses, so virus-specific expansions were likely underestimated and private and CD4 specificities were missed.

Receptors were amplified or captured by 5' RACE. This sample was sequenced with a NextSeq 500. To correct for sequencing error and PCR bias, the TCR library protocol tagged individual cDNA molecules with unique molecular identifiers. Sequencing covered both TCR alpha and beta chains, and within each sample the abundances of alpha and beta sequences were tightly co-correlated. From the authors' description of their analysis: Decombinator V4 was used to annotate the V gene, J gene and CDR3 of the TCR sequences. Expanded TCRs were defined as changing significantly between any two time points under a Poisson model with p below 0.0001. TCR abundances were normalised to the total number of TCRs sequenced per sample and expressed as counts per million. VDJdb, accessed 1 November 2021, was searched for CMV, EBV and SARS-CoV-2 annotated TCRs, with TCRs annotated for multiple antigens excluded. The public reads were run again by TCRdb, first through fastp at Q25 and then through MiXCR, and only productive beta chains were kept. CDR3 protein duplicates are merged, each entry listing the most common genes and DNA. These V and J calls derive from TCRdb rather than the authors' analysis. This sample lists roughly 40,000 distinct CDR3 sequences; about 7% were detected once. The top ten hold roughly 8% of the sample.

In its sample, this clonotype was seen many times. Its recognized antigen is unknown. Per-base quality was not reported, and no clone a single base away is much larger than it. Set within a cohort of healthcare workers in London, UK, this nested case-control study involved weekly PCR testing of nasopharyngeal swabs along with blood sampling. Healthcare workers were recruited during the week of the UK lockdown, between 23 and 31 March 2020, and followed weekly for up to about 15 weeks. The clonotype comes from an adult who was a healthcare worker with PCR-confirmed SARS-CoV-2 infection or an uninfected control (not recorded which). Sequences were obtained from whole blood.

CDR3 loop: CAKGAGLAGSTDTQYF. In nucleotide form, the sequence is TGTGCCAAGGGCGCGGGACTAGCGGGTAGCACAGATACGCAGTATTTT. Recombination connected TRBV5-4 to TRBJ2-3; the central 12 bases match TRBD2. V loses 9 bases at its end and J loses 0 bases; junction bases beyond the gene matches: 8. The CDR3 contains 16 residues, cysteine and phenylalanine counted. Just CDR3 DNA is preserved here, 48 bases in frame from base 1. Via the germline V gene (reference sequence), CDR1 is SGHNT and CDR2 YYREEE.